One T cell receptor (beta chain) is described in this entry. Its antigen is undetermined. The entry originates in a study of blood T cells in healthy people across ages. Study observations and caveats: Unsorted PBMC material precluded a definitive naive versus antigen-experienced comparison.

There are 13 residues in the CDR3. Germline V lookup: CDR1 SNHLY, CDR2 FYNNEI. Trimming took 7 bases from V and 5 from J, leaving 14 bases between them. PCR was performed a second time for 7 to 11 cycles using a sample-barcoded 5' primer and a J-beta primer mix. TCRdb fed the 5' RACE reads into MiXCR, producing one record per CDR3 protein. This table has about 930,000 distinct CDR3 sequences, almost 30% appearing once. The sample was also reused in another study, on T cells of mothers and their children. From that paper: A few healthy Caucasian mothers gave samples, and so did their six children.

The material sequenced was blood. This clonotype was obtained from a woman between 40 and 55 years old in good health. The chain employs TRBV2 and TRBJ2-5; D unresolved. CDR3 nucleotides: TGTGCCAGCACGGTTCAAAGGCGGGAGACCCAGTACTTC. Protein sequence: CASTVQRRETQYF.